The 25 T cell receptor beta chains below were found in one sample sequenced in a study of T cells expressing NK-cell markers. TCRdb re-called the 5' RACE reads, yielding one record per CDR3 amino acid sequence without DNA. The sample has about 540,000 distinct CDR3 sequences. Sequencing was done on a sample of blood T cells: a sorted CD56 or NKG2C T cell subset, CD4+ or CD8+ T cells, or bulk PBMC T cells (not recorded which). These receptors all come from a man between 18 and 29 years old in good health.

This sequence joins TRBV3-1 and TRBJ2-3; TCRdb picks TRBD2, but there is no DNA to check that call. The germline CDR1 and CDR2 sequences are LGHDT and YNNKEL (reference sequence). The CDR3 has 12 amino acids. The chain's CDR3 is CASSPGENTQYF.

The gene calls are TRBV6-2 or TRBV6-3 and TRBJ2-5. Germline V gene sequence: CDR1 MNHEY, CDR2 SVGEGT. The CDR3 has 15 amino acids. This CDR3 is CASSSWGNLQETQYF.

V and J are TRBV6-5 and TRBJ2-1; TCRdb gives TRBD2 as the D gene, but with no DNA this cannot be confirmed. Germline CDR1 is MNHEY and CDR2 is SVGAGI. This CDR3 spans 16 amino acids. The CDR3 reads CASSYGLAGEVNEQFF.

J is TRBJ2-3 and V is TRBV5-6. Germline CDR1 and CDR2: SGHDT and YYEEEE. This CDR3 has 12 residues. CDR3 loop: CASSESSDTQYF.

The rearrangement links TRBV12-3 or TRBV12-4 to TRBJ1-5. The CDR3 is 15 amino acids. CDR3 amino acids: CASSLREDAGKPQHF.

The chain links TRBV6-2 or TRBV6-3 to TRBJ1-1; there is no DNA to check the TCRdb D call of TRBD1. The CDR3 consists of 13 residues. Germline V gene sequence: CDR1 MNHEY, CDR2 SVGEGT. CDR3 sequence reads: CASSYGGVSEAFF.

V gene TRBV10-3 combines with J gene TRBJ2-3; TCRdb's D gene call, TRBD2, goes unchecked for lack of DNA. Looked up from germline, CDR1 is ENHRY and CDR2 is SYGVKD. This CDR3 comprises 16 residues. The CDR3 spells CAISESPSQTTDTQYF.

V and J are TRBV20-1 and TRBJ2-7. The CDR3 runs to 15 residues. Germline V gene data show CDR1 as DFQATT and CDR2 as SNEGSKA (reference sequence). CDR3 region: CSASEVDSSFYEQYF.

The chain joins TRBV6-1 to TRBJ1-2. Germline-derived CDR1 and CDR2 are MNHNS and SASEGT. The CDR3 contains 16 residues. The CDR3 sequence: CASSAPKGRPNYGYTF.

The V gene is TRBV7-8, the J gene TRBJ1-2; checking the TCRdb D call of TRBD1 is not possible without DNA. The CDR3 loop spans 14 amino acids. Germline V CDR1 and CDR2: SGHVS, FQNEAQ. CDR3 sequence: CASSLEDSIYGYTF.

The CDR3 loop is CASSLAAASTGNTIYF. The chain joins TRBV7-9 to TRBJ1-3. This CDR3 contains 16 residues. CDR1 is SEHNR and CDR2 is FQNEAQ in the germline V gene (reference sequence).

The V call is TRBV7-3, the J call TRBJ2-1; the D call from TCRdb, TRBD1, cannot be confirmed without DNA. In germline, CDR1 is SGHTA, CDR2 FQGTGA. CDR3 length: 17 residues. This CDR3 reads CASSLRHGTHPYNEQFF.

The rearrangement links TRBV20-1 to TRBJ2-5. The CDR3 length is 13 residues. Per the germline V gene, CDR1 is DFQATT and CDR2 is SNEGSKA (reference sequence). The CDR3 here is CSARAGYQETQYF.

The CDR3 reads CASSERGGRRGELFF. The V and J genes are TRBV2 and TRBJ2-2; TCRdb designates TRBD2, a call that cannot be tested without DNA. Per the germline V gene, CDR1 is SNHLY and CDR2 is FYNNEI. The CDR3 spans 15 residues.

V gene TRBV4-2 combines with J gene TRBJ2-5; lacking DNA, the TRBD1 call made by TCRdb goes unchecked. The CDR3 spans 16 residues. Germline V gene sequence: CDR1 LGHNA, CDR2 YNFKEQ. This chain's CDR3 is CASSQESTGSEETQYF.

The V and J genes are TRBV7-8 and TRBJ1-1; the D call of TRBD1 rests on TCRdb alone, since no DNA is present to check it. Germline assignment: CDR1 SGHVS and CDR2 FQNEAQ. The CDR3 runs 14 residues. CDR3 residues: CASSPLGEYTEAFF.

This chain uses TRBV6-2 or TRBV6-3 with TRBJ2-3; the D gene TCRdb calls, TRBD2, cannot be checked with no DNA. The CDR3 contains 17 residues. Germline V gene lookup returns CDR1 MNHEY and CDR2 SVGEGT. The CDR3 here is CASRPWPARPSRDTQYF.

This rearrangement joins TRBV4-2 to TRBJ1-3; TCRdb's D call of TRBD1 is untestable without DNA. Germline V CDR1 and CDR2: LGHNA, YNFKEQ. This CDR3 spans 15 amino acids. This chain's CDR3 is CASSQDGTAGNTIYF.

Here the CDR3 reads CASSPLLAGETHEQFF. The rearrangement joins TRBV27 to TRBJ2-1; TCRdb calls TRBD2, which cannot be checked without DNA. CDR1 and CDR2 from the germline V gene are MNHEY and SMNVEV (reference sequence). CDR3 length equals 16 residues.

V usage is TRBV29-1 and J usage is TRBJ2-1; the D gene TCRdb calls, TRBD2, cannot be checked with no DNA. The CDR3 is 11 residues long. Germline lookup yields CDR1 SQVTM and CDR2 ANQGSEA. This chain's CDR3 is CSGVREGEQFF.

The V gene is TRBV6-5, the J gene TRBJ1-6; without DNA, the TCRdb call of TRBD1 cannot be checked. Germline V gives CDR1 MNHEY, CDR2 SVGAGI. This CDR3 region has 14 residues. The CDR3: CASSYGGSGSPLHF.

The chain has TRBV27 and TRBJ2-5. Germline CDR1 is MNHEY and CDR2 is SMNVEV (reference sequence). There are 17 residues in the CDR3. The CDR3 sequence: CASSFSSGKPIQETQYF.

This chain joins TRBV18 and TRBJ1-1. Germline lookup yields CDR1 KGHSH and CDR2 LQKENI. This CDR3 contains 16 residues. CDR3 in amino acids: CASSPRGSRLNTEAFF.

J is TRBJ2-1 and V is TRBV7-8; with no DNA, the TCRdb D assignment of TRBD1 cannot be verified. Germline CDR1 SGHVS, CDR2 FQNEAQ. The CDR3 is made up of 16 amino acids. The CDR3 loop reads CASSSPASSSYNEQFF.

This chain's CDR3 is CASSQRTNGDEQFF. The chain uses TRBV5-1 and TRBJ2-1; without DNA, the TCRdb call of TRBD2 cannot be checked. There are 14 residues in the CDR3. CDR1 SGHRS and CDR2 YFSETQ come from the germline V gene.